This TCR beta chain emerged from a study of blood T cells in healthy people across ages. Findings and caveats of the study: A roughly linear fall in TCR beta diversity per million T cells was seen with increasing age. Diversity of TCR beta correlated strongly with naive T cell percentage.

About this clonotype: Its antigen is as yet unknown.

Through a sample-barcoded 5' primer and a J-beta primer mix, a second PCR was run for roughly 6 to 11 cycles. Every molecule of cDNA carried a tag from a template-switch adaptor with 12 random nucleotides. TCRdb called the 5' RACE reads again in MiXCR, with one record for every CDR3 protein. The table shows roughly 790,000 distinct CDR3 sequences, with roughly two fifths occurring only once. The J segment lost 8 bases and the V segment lost 6 bases, leaving 9 bases of the junction unmatched. Germline V gives CDR1 MNHNY, CDR2 SVGAGI (reference sequence). The CDR3 has 15 amino acids. Donation came from healthy Caucasian individuals in Russia who were aged roughly 6 to 95.

This receptor was obtained from a woman aged 60-75 years in good health. V is TRBV6-6 and J is TRBJ2-1; 11 nucleotides agree with TRBD2. The sequencing sample was made of blood. The CDR3 loop reads CASSLLAGVIYEQFF. The CDR3 region has the DNA TGTGCCAGCAGCCTACTAGCGGGAGTTATCTATGAGCAGTTCTTC.